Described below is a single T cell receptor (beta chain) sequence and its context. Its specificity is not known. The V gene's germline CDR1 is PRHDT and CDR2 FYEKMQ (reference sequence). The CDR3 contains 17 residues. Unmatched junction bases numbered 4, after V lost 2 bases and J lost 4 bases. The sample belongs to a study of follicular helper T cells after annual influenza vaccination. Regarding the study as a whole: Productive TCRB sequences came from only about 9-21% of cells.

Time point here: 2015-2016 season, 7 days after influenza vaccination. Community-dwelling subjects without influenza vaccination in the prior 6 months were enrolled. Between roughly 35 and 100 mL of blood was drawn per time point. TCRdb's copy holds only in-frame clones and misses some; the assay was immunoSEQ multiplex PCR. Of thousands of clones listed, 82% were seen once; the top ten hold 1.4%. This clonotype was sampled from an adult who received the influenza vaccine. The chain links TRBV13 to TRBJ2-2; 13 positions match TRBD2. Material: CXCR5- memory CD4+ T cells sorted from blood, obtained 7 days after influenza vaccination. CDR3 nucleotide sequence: TGTGCCAGCAGCTTAAGAGGGACTAGCGGGACCACCGGGGAGCTGTTTTTT. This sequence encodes CASSLRGTSGTTGELFF.